The 13 T cell receptor beta chains below were found in one sample sequenced in a study of T cell responses to AZD1222 COVID-19 vaccine. Profiled with immunoSEQ multiplex PCR; TCRdb holds only in-frame clones, not every one. The sample has some 130,000 clones, roughly 82% seen once. The source material was peripheral blood, sampled on day 0 of AZD1222 vaccination. The receptors were gathered from an adult in good health.

This clone showed up just once. The chain is built from TRBV10-3 and TRBJ1-2; 10 bases align to TRBD1. Trimming cost V 2 bases and J 8 bases; bases outside gene matches: 8. This CDR3 has 15 amino acids. Germline assignment: CDR1 ENHRY and CDR2 SYGVKD. In DNA, the CDR3 is TGTGCCATCAGTGAGACGGGGACAGGGGTCGGAGGCTACACCTTC. Amino acids: CAISETGTGVGGYTF.

The CDR3 nucleotides read TGTGCCATCAGTGGGGACAGTAGCACAGATACGCAGTATTTT. Amino acids: CAISGDSSTDTQYF. The chain uses TRBV10-3 and TRBJ2-3, with TRBD1 matching over 7 bases. The CDR3 extends over 14 amino acids. Germline V gene sequence: CDR1 ENHRY, CDR2 SYGVKD. V lost 4 bases and J lost 0; bases outside the gene matches: 1.

The chain joins TRBV29-1 to TRBJ2-3; the D is unclear. There are 11 residues in the CDR3. V shed 3 bases and J shed 2 bases, with 3 bases lying between them. Per the germline V gene, CDR1 is SQVTM and CDR2 is ANQGSEA. The CDR3 loop is CSVDFTDTQYF. The CDR3 region has the DNA TGCAGCGTTGACTTCACAGATACGCAGTATTTT.

The rearrangement uses TRBV6-5 and TRBJ1-2; 8 nucleotides line up with TRBD1. CDR3 length equals 13 residues. The V and J ends lost 5 bases and 6 bases, in that order; junction bases with no gene match: 5. The germline gives CDR1 MNHEY, CDR2 SVGAGI. CDR3 DNA: TGTGCCAGCAGTCCCCGACAGGGGAATGGCTACACCTTC. As protein: CASSPRQGNGYTF.

The chain joins TRBV30 to TRBJ2-7; TRBD1 matches 12 bases. V lost 2 bases to trimming and J lost 4 bases; unmatched junction nucleotides: 15. Germline V gives CDR1 GTSNPN, CDR2 SVGIG (reference sequence). This CDR3 is 18 amino acids long. In DNA form, the CDR3 reads TGTGCCTGGAGTAGAGTCGGTTTTATGGGACAGGGGGCGTACGAGCAGTACTTC. Amino acid sequence: CAWSRVGFMGQGAYEQYF.

This clone has only one observation. This chain connects TRBV9 to TRBJ1-1, with TRBD1 matching over 9 bases. V lost 0 bases, J lost 7 bases, and 13 bases stayed unmatched. The length of the CDR3 is 17 residues. Germline CDR1 reads SGDLS; CDR2 reads YYNGEE. DNA for the CDR3: TGTGCCAGCAGCGTAGGAACAGGGGGCTTATGGATAGGTGAAGCTTTCTTT. Residues: CASSVGTGGLWIGEAFF.

V and J are TRBV3-1 (or the pseudogene TRBV3-2) and TRBJ1-2, with D unresolved. The V gene's germline CDR1 is LGHDT and CDR2 YNNKEL (reference sequence). V lost 4 bases and J lost 7, with 19 bases in between. This CDR3 spans 15 amino acids. The CDR3 is CASSRRNSGWVGYTF. The CDR3 DNA reads as TGTGCCAGCAGCCGGAGAAACAGTGGGTGGGTTGGCTACACCTTC.

V is TRBV7-9 and J is TRBJ2-6; 7 nucleotides align to TRBD2. Germline loops: CDR1 SEHNR, CDR2 FQNEAQ (reference sequence). J gave up 2 bases and V 3 bases, and 4 bases lay outside the gene matches. The CDR3 totals 16 residues. The CDR3: CASSFPRGAGANVLTF. The CDR3 DNA reads as TGTGCCAGCAGCTTCCCCCGGGGGGCTGGGGCCAACGTCCTGACTTTC. The variable domain in full, with the rest retrieved from reference TRBV7-9 and TRBJ2-6, is DTGVSQNPRHKITKRGQNVTFRCDPISEHNRLYWYRQTLGQGPEFLTYFQNEAQLEKSRLLSDRFSAERPKGSFSTLEIQRTEQGDSAMYLCASSFPRGAGANVLTFGAGSRLTVL.

The chain couples TRBV27 to TRBJ2-3; D is perhaps TRBD2 (6 bases). Germline V CDR1 and CDR2: MNHEY, SMNVEV (reference sequence). The V end lost 5 bases, the J end lost 5 bases, and 17 bases lay between the germline ends. This CDR3 spans 15 amino acids. CDR3 DNA sequence: TGTGCCAGCAGTCCCCGCGGGGTTCGGGTAGATACGCAGTATTTT. Residues: CASSPRGVRVDTQYF.

The chain carries TRBV29-1 and TRBJ2-1, with D perhaps matching TRBD1 (6 bases). V was trimmed by 7 bases and J by 12 bases, leaving 16 bases between them. The CDR3 consists of 11 residues. Germline values: CDR1 SQVTM, CDR2 ANQGSEA. The CDR3 DNA follows: TGCAGCGGGTCCCCGAGGGACACGCAGTTCTTC. Amino acids: CSGSPRDTQFF.

This clone was picked up a small number of times. This chain links TRBV21-1 with TRBJ1-2; TRBD1, the D gene given by the table, was not confirmed from the DNA. TRBV21-1 represents a pseudogene. The CDR3 totals 18 residues. The CDR3 loop is CASRTDGSRGLLHEGYTF. CDR3 bases: TGTGCCAGCAGGACCGACGGGAGCAGGGGGTTACTTCACGAGGGCTACACCTTC.

The rearrangement joins TRBV19 to TRBJ1-5; possible D gene TRBD1, 5 bases. V gave up 3 bases and J gave up 6 bases, with 21 bases separating them. Germline CDR1 reads LNHDA; CDR2 reads SQIVND (reference sequence). This CDR3 spans 17 amino acids. The CDR3 protein is CASSMGPGEPIPQPQHF. In DNA, the CDR3 is TGTGCCAGTAGTATGGGTCCGGGGGAGCCGATTCCTCAGCCCCAGCATTTT.

The chain couples TRBV19 to TRBJ1-3; TRBD1 matches 9 bases. The trim removed 7 bases at V and 4 bases at J, leaving 8 bases unmatched. The length of the CDR3 is 15 residues. CDR1 LNHDA and CDR2 SQIVND come from the germline V gene (reference sequence). CDR3: CASTKTGGIGNTIYF. In DNA, the CDR3 is TGTGCCAGTACCAAGACAGGGGGTATAGGAAACACCATATATTTT.